This T cell receptor (beta chain) was captured by sequencing in a study of cytomegalovirus exposure and HLA in healthy donors. With regard to this clone: Its cognate antigen is unknown.

Donors showed nominal health when sampled, although they likely had unrecorded immune exposures. Researchers ran the PCR with 60 Vbeta and 13 Jbeta primers. In the source study's methods: Tens of millions of unique TCR beta chains, some 11 million shared, were counted in a later analysis. Some clones are missing from TCRdb's copy, which holds only in-frame ones; the method was immunoSEQ multiplex PCR. The V and J calls and clone size come from that table; D and trimming were worked out from the DNA. The sample consists of fewer than 250,000 clones, about 82% of them appearing once. Study-level findings and limits: In a later analysis, productive TCRs from donors in an Asian-associated ancestry cluster reportedly carried fewer N-insertions than the cohort mean. As a later analysis showed, a missense DCLRE1C variant was linked to trimming of TCR beta V- and J-genes.

The CDR3 runs 13 residues. The V gene's germline CDR1 is MNHEY and CDR2 SVGAGI. V was clipped by 10 bases and J by 5 bases; unmatched bases: 9. This sequence originates from a man under 40 in good health and CMV-seronegative. Material: PBMCs. The V gene is TRBV6-5, the J gene TRBJ2-3; 7 bases map to TRBD1. CDR3 protein: CATLDRVLDTQYF. DNA for the CDR3: TGTGCCACCCTCGACAGGGTATTAGATACGCAGTATTTT.